The clone carrying this T cell receptor (beta chain) was recorded a few times. Its antigen is not known. The record originates from a study of naive and memory T cell subsets. Whole-study results and caveats: Naive repertoires, especially CD8, held a few larger clonotypes, possibly memory cells re-expressing CD45RA. Activation and differentiation may alter RNA-based TCR counts.

Germline values: CDR1 SGHVS, CDR2 FQNEAQ. Trimming took 3 bases from V and 4 from J; bases not matched to a gene: 5. This CDR3 is 15 amino acids long. The beta constant-region primer was an equimolar mix of two oligonucleotides covering TRBC1 and TRBC2. The cDNA 3' end received a ligated single-stranded oligonucleotide carrying the SP2 primer and a 12-nucleotide UMI. Each CDR3 protein gets one entry after TCRdb re-called the UMI-ligation and nested PCR reads with MiXCR. This sample yields 120,000 to 150,000 distinct CDR3 sequences, of which about a sixth are seen a single time; roughly 0.14% belongs to the top ten.

The TCR sequence derives from a human donor in good health. Sequenced input: naive CD4+ T cells from blood. V and J are TRBV7-8 and TRBJ1-5; 8 bases fit TRBD1. As DNA, the CDR3 is TGTGCCAGCAGCTTCGACAGGGGCGTAAATCAGCCCCAGCATTTT. It translates to CASSFDRGVNQPQHF.